The clone carrying this TCR beta chain was detected only a few times. The antigen is undetermined. Deletions cut 0 bases from V and 4 bases from J, with 10 bases between. Germline CDR1 reads LGHNA; CDR2 reads YSLEER. This CDR3 is built from 15 residues. TCRdb re-derived calls from the RT-PCR reads in MiXCR, one entry per CDR3 protein. Among about 580,000 distinct CDR3 sequences listed, 14% were seen once. The sample originates from a study of response to subunit inactivated influenza vaccine. The study's findings and limits: Each seasonal influenza vaccination, the authors suggested, recruits few new T cells.

The source of this sequence is a man over 45 who received an inactivated influenza vaccine. The sequenced sample was PBMCs from blood, obtained 11 to 12 days after vaccination. This sequence joins TRBV4-3 and TRBJ2-1; no definite D call. The CDR3 DNA sequence: TGCGCCAGCAGCCAAGACAAATTTACATACAATGAGCAGTTCTTC. Translation gives CASSQDKFTYNEQFF.